What follows is one TCR beta chain and its context. This clonotype was detected ten times or more. Its cognate antigen has yet to be identified. No much larger clonotype is one base removed from it; base qualities were not supplied. The data were obtained in a study of T cells in Graves' hyperthyroidism and ophthalmopathy (dated by TCRdb to the late 2010s). Regarding the study in general: Peripheral blood samples were taken at initial diagnosis, before any treatment was given. TCR V-J signatures able to tell the groups apart were searched for in a discovery cohort of 90 to 100 patients, of whom roughly 42 had Graves' ophthalmopathy and around 57 had stable Graves' hyperthyroidism. Whether ophthalmopathy could be predicted prospectively was tested in an independent validation cohort made up of fewer than 20 hyperthyroidism patients plus 17 patients who later progressed to ophthalmopathy. The 100 discovery patients were divided at random into training and test sets in a 7:3 ratio. In addition, the study compared T-cell repertoires in thyroid tissue and in blood from roughly 6 Graves' hyperthyroidism patients. Once sampling was done, hyperthyroidism patients were given methimazole at a starting dose of 30 mg daily, whereas ophthalmopathy patients were given high-dose intravenous methylprednisolone. The paper reports TCR Vbeta CDR3 sequencing of approximately 140 peripheral blood samples: 40 to 45 ophthalmopathy, under 80 hyperthyroidism and around 17 progressor patients.

Overall study outcomes, separate from this receptor: No statistical method was used to set the sample size in advance, and investigators knew the group allocation. A model built on a 13 V-J signature distinguished ophthalmopathy from stable hyperthyroidism, reaching roughly 88% sensitivity and 81.08% specificity in cross-validation and 80%/75% in testing. Most expanded thyroid clonotypes (frequency above 0.001) were also detected in blood, a finding suggesting that blood repertoires may reflect thyroid immune responses. During validation, the model predicted progression to ophthalmopathy a median of around 6 months ahead of onset, with around 70% sensitivity and 72% to 80% specificity.

Looking up the germline V gene yields CDR1 SGHVS and CDR2 FQNEAQ. The CDR3, cysteine through phenylalanine, is 14 amino acids long. CDR3 DNA is the only sequence kept; it has 42 bases, read in frame from the first base. V ends up 5 bases short and J 1 base short, with an unmatched junction base count of 4. Hyperthyroidism patients were newly diagnosed, with disease duration under 2 months, and aged 18 to 65 years. Exclusion was applied to patients with uncontrolled infections, other autoimmune diseases, pregnancy or lactation. Diagnoses relied on clinical symptoms, serum thyroxine and TRAb, thyroid ultrasound and orbital computed tomography. For progressor patients, blood was drawn at the first diagnosis of hyperthyroidism, before any ophthalmopathy symptoms had appeared. Ficoll-Paque density gradient centrifugation was used to isolate PBMCs from approximately 10 ml of fresh peripheral blood. Progressor patients were defined as those initially diagnosed with Graves' hyperthyroidism in whom ophthalmopathy developed during follow-up. Total RNA was extracted using Trizol reagent, and RNA quality was assessed on an Agilent 2100 Bioanalyzer.

The TCR beta CDR3 regions were amplified from the RNA transcripts. For the first round of RT-PCR on the TCR CDR3, the HTBI primer set was used together with the Qiagen OneStep RT-PCR kit. The libraries were constructed in a second round of multiplex PCR and then size-selected and purified. Libraries were sequenced paired-end with 100 bp reads on an Illumina HiSeq2000. As for the original processing: SOAPnuke was used to process the raw data, with reads discarded if the reads contained adapters or uncalled bases, had a mean Phred below 15, or lacked an exact constant-primer or identifier match. COPE v1.2.5 was used to merge high-quality paired reads, and clonotypes were defined as unique nucleotide sequences. MiTCR v1.1 was used to align the clonotypes against IMGT TRBV, TRBD and TRBJ reference segments. The analysis was restricted to V-J combinations with a frequency above 0.0001, which together covered 99.2% of the repertoires. A TCS score was defined as the ratio of F50 (clonal expansion) to E x V (chaos), with BLOSUM62-based TCRdist applied between CDR3 peptides within each V-J. Welch's t-statistics and random forest reduced roughly 540 V-J features to roughly 13, which were used in a naive Bayes classifier (R e1071). Using fastp trimming at Q25 and MiXCR clonotype assembly, TCRdb reanalyzed the public sequencing data and kept in-frame beta chains. One record per CDR3 amino acid sequence lists the most common genes and DNA. These V and J calls are TCRdb output, not the study's own analysis. Present in this sample are nearly 600,000 distinct CDR3 sequences, approximately 15% of which were seen just once. Around 5.4% of the sample lies in the top ten.

Input material: blood. The receptor's source is a woman under 40 with Graves' hyperthyroidism that later progressed to Graves' ophthalmopathy. The rearranged segments are TRBV7-8 and TRBJ1-1, and 7 bases in between align with TRBD1. The encoded CDR3 is CASSRQGGNTEAFF. In nucleotides, the sequence is TGTGCCAGCAGCCGACAGGGTGGGAACACTGAAGCTTTCTTT.